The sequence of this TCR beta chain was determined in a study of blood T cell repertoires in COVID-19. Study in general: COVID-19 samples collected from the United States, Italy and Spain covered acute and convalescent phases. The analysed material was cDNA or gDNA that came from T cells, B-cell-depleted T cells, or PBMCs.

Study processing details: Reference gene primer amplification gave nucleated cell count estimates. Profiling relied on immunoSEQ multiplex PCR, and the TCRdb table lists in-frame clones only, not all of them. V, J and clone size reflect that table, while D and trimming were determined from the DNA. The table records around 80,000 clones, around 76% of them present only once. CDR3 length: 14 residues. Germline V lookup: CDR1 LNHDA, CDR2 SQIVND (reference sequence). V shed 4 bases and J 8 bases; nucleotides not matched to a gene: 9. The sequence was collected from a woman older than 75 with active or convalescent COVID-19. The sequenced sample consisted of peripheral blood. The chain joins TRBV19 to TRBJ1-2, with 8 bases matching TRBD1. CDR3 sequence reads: CASSTSGQGWGYTF. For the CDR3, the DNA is TGTGCCAGTAGTACCTCCGGACAGGGTTGGGGCTACACCTTC.